These T cell receptor beta chains were read from a single sample in a study of blood T cell repertoires in COVID-19. Method: immunoSEQ multiplex PCR; TCRdb's copy keeps in-frame clones and lacks some. The sample gives around 70,000 clones, 80% to 95% of which show up once; 4.5% to 6% is in the top ten. The specimen sequenced was peripheral blood. Receptors were obtained from an older woman with active COVID-19. Both conserved end residues are part of each CDR3. The order of the fields is J gene, D gene, V gene, clone size, CDR3 DNA, CDR3 protein. A D gene is named only where the DNA matches it firmly. Where a row states a size, it is once, few, many or the class of an expanded clone; other rows omit it.

j_call: TRBJ2-7
d_call: -
v_call: TRBV28
clone_size: -
cdr3_nt: TGTGCCAGCAGTTTAGGCGGGACAGCCTACGAGCAGTACTTC
cdr3_aa: CASSLGGTAYEQYF

j_call: TRBJ2-7
d_call: TRBD2
v_call: TRBV3-1/TRBV3-2
clone_size: -
cdr3_nt: TGTGCCAGCAGCCGGGCCGGGACTAGCGGGAGGTACGAGCAGTACTTC
cdr3_aa: CASSRAGTSGRYEQYF

j_call: TRBJ2-3
d_call: -
v_call: TRBV2
clone_size: -
cdr3_nt: TGTGCCAGCCGACTAGTCGGAGTGGAGTATTTT
cdr3_aa: CASRLVGVEYF

j_call: TRBJ2-5
d_call: TRBD2
v_call: TRBV5-6
clone_size: -
cdr3_nt: TGTGCCAGCAGCTCCCCCGCCCCTACTAGCGGGAGGACGGCAGAGACCCAGTACTTC
cdr3_aa: CASSSPAPTSGRTAETQYF

j_call: TRBJ2-1
d_call: -
v_call: TRBV19
clone_size: -
cdr3_nt: TGTGCCAGTAGTATAGTACAGGGTAGTAGGAATGAGCAGTTCTTC
cdr3_aa: CASSIVQGSRNEQFF

j_call: TRBJ2-2
d_call: TRBD1
v_call: TRBV19
clone_size: -
cdr3_nt: TGTGCCAGTAGTGCGAACAGGGGATTCGGCGGGGAGCTGTTTTTT
cdr3_aa: CASSANRGFGGELFF

j_call: TRBJ1-4
d_call: -
v_call: TRBV28
clone_size: -
cdr3_nt: TGTGCCAGCAGTCCCACAGGGTTAACTAATGAAAAACTGTTTTTT
cdr3_aa: CASSPTGLTNEKLFF

j_call: TRBJ1-2
d_call: -
v_call: TRBV27
clone_size: -
cdr3_nt: TGTGCCAGCAGTTCATATGGCTACACCTTC
cdr3_aa: CASSSYGYTF

j_call: TRBJ1-1
d_call: -
v_call: TRBV3-1/TRBV3-2
clone_size: -
cdr3_nt: TGTGCCAGCAGCCCGGAGGGCACTGAAGCTTTCTTT
cdr3_aa: CASSPEGTEAFF

j_call: TRBJ1-1
d_call: TRBD1
v_call: TRBV27
clone_size: -
cdr3_nt: TGTGCCAGCAGGGGTGAGGGGGCTAATCTCAGGGAAGCTTTCTTT
cdr3_aa: CASRGEGANLREAFF

j_call: TRBJ1-1
d_call: -
v_call: TRBV5-1
clone_size: -
cdr3_nt: TGCGCCAGCAGCTTTAGATACCGCGATGAAGCTTTCTTT
cdr3_aa: CASSFRYRDEAFF

j_call: TRBJ2-7
d_call: -
v_call: TRBV2
clone_size: -
cdr3_nt: TGTGCCAGCAGTGGCCTCTACTACGAGCAGTACTTC
cdr3_aa: CASSGLYYEQYF

j_call: TRBJ2-7
d_call: -
v_call: TRBV11-3
clone_size: once
cdr3_nt: TGTGCCAGCAGCGCCCGTCTGGGAGGGGGTACCTACGAGCAGTACTTC
cdr3_aa: CASSARLGGGTYEQYF

j_call: TRBJ2-4
d_call: TRBD2
v_call: TRBV3-1/TRBV3-2
clone_size: -
cdr3_nt: TGTGCCAGCAGCCAAGAGGTGGGAGCGGGAGTAAACATTCAGTACTTC
cdr3_aa: CASSQEVGAGVNIQYF

j_call: TRBJ1-4
d_call: -
v_call: TRBV28
clone_size: -
cdr3_nt: TGTGCCAGCAGGCCAGGGGTTGGAAAACTGTTTTTT
cdr3_aa: CASRPGVGKLFF

j_call: TRBJ2-5
d_call: TRBD1
v_call: TRBV30
clone_size: -
cdr3_nt: TGTGCCTGGAGTTACGGGACAGGCCAAGAGACCCAGTACTTC
cdr3_aa: CAWSYGTGQETQYF

j_call: TRBJ2-5
d_call: TRBD2
v_call: TRBV4-2
clone_size: -
cdr3_nt: TGTGCCAGCAGCCAAGAGCGACTAGCGGAAGAGACCCAGTACTTC
cdr3_aa: CASSQERLAEETQYF

j_call: TRBJ2-7
d_call: -
v_call: TRBV2
clone_size: -
cdr3_nt: TGTGCCAGCAGCGGCAGGGGACCCCCGACCGAGCAGTACTTC
cdr3_aa: CASSGRGPPTEQYF

j_call: TRBJ2-3
d_call: -
v_call: TRBV4-1
clone_size: -
cdr3_nt: TGCGCCAGCAGCCAAGTATGGCTCAGCACAGATACGCAGTATTTT
cdr3_aa: CASSQVWLSTDTQYF

j_call: TRBJ2-1
d_call: -
v_call: TRBV2
clone_size: -
cdr3_nt: TGTGCCAGCAGTGAACTCCCCCTCTTGGCGGGGGCGACCTACAATGAGCAGTTCTTC
cdr3_aa: CASSELPLLAGATYNEQFF

j_call: TRBJ1-1
d_call: TRBD1
v_call: TRBV28
clone_size: -
cdr3_nt: TGTGCCAGCAGTCTACAGGGGGCCCCTGAAGCTTTCTTT
cdr3_aa: CASSLQGAPEAFF

j_call: TRBJ2-5
d_call: -
v_call: TRBV7-9
clone_size: -
cdr3_nt: TGTGCCAGCAGCTTAGCACGGGGGCAAGAGACCCAGTACTTC
cdr3_aa: CASSLARGQETQYF

j_call: TRBJ2-7
d_call: TRBD1
v_call: TRBV27
clone_size: -
cdr3_nt: TGTGCCAGCAGTCCACTCGACAGGGGTTCTCTCTACGAGCAGTACTTC
cdr3_aa: CASSPLDRGSLYEQYF

j_call: TRBJ2-7
d_call: TRBD1
v_call: TRBV3-1/TRBV3-2
clone_size: -
cdr3_nt: TGTGCCAGCAGCCAAACGCACTCCGGGACAGAGGCCGAGCAGTACTTC
cdr3_aa: CASSQTHSGTEAEQYF

j_call: TRBJ1-1
d_call: -
v_call: TRBV18
clone_size: -
cdr3_nt: TGTGCCAGCTCACTACAGGGCACTGAAGCTTTCTTT
cdr3_aa: CASSLQGTEAFF

j_call: TRBJ2-1
d_call: TRBD1
v_call: TRBV19
clone_size: -
cdr3_nt: TGTGCCAGTAGGGGACAGGGGGCTAGGAATGAGCAGTTCTTC
cdr3_aa: CASRGQGARNEQFF

j_call: TRBJ2-7
d_call: -
v_call: TRBV6-5
clone_size: -
cdr3_nt: TGTGCCACCCTTAGGGGGAACGAGCAGTACTTC
cdr3_aa: CATLRGNEQYF

j_call: TRBJ1-1
d_call: TRBD1
v_call: TRBV5-5
clone_size: -
cdr3_nt: TGTGCCAGCAGCTGGGACAGGGGTAACACTGAAGCTTTCTTT
cdr3_aa: CASSWDRGNTEAFF

j_call: TRBJ1-4
d_call: TRBD1
v_call: TRBV19
clone_size: -
cdr3_nt: TGTGCCAGTAGTATCTCGGATAACAGGGGATCTAATGAAAAACTGTTTTTT
cdr3_aa: CASSISDNRGSNEKLFF

j_call: TRBJ2-1
d_call: TRBD2
v_call: TRBV3-1/TRBV3-2
clone_size: -
cdr3_nt: TGTGCCAGCAGCCACACGGGACTAGCGGTAATCAATGAGCAGTTCTTC
cdr3_aa: CASSHTGLAVINEQFF

j_call: TRBJ2-7
d_call: -
v_call: TRBV11-2
clone_size: -
cdr3_nt: TGTGCCAGCAGCTTAGCAACAGCGGGTTACTACGAGCAGTACTTC
cdr3_aa: CASSLATAGYYEQYF

j_call: TRBJ1-4
d_call: -
v_call: TRBV6-5
clone_size: -
cdr3_nt: TGTGCCAGCAAGCGGGGGCCGGCAACTAATGAAAAACTGTTTTTT
cdr3_aa: CASKRGPATNEKLFF

j_call: TRBJ2-2
d_call: TRBD2
v_call: TRBV18
clone_size: -
cdr3_nt: TGTGCCAGCTCACCGACTAGCGGGAGAACCGGGGAGCTGTTTTTT
cdr3_aa: CASSPTSGRTGELFF

j_call: TRBJ1-1
d_call: TRBD1
v_call: TRBV5-1
clone_size: -
cdr3_nt: TGCGCCAGCAGCATTCGGACAGGAGGGAACACTGAAGCTTTCTTT
cdr3_aa: CASSIRTGGNTEAFF

j_call: TRBJ1-6
d_call: TRBD1
v_call: TRBV18
clone_size: -
cdr3_nt: TGTGCCAGCTCACTCTCGGCCCAGGGGGCCAATTCACCCCTCCACTTT
cdr3_aa: CASSLSAQGANSPLHF

j_call: TRBJ2-3
d_call: TRBD2
v_call: TRBV28
clone_size: -
cdr3_nt: TGTGCCAGCAGTTTTGGGGGGGGTACTGACACAGATACGCAGTATTTT
cdr3_aa: CASSFGGGTDTDTQYF

j_call: TRBJ2-2
d_call: TRBD2
v_call: TRBV3-1/TRBV3-2
clone_size: -
cdr3_nt: TGTGCCAGCAACGACAGGCGGGGGGACACCGGGGAGCTGTTTTTT
cdr3_aa: CASNDRRGDTGELFF

j_call: TRBJ2-1
d_call: TRBD2
v_call: TRBV2
clone_size: once
cdr3_nt: TGTGCCAGCAGGCAACTAGCGGGAGCGCCCAATGAGCAGTTCTTC
cdr3_aa: CASRQLAGAPNEQFF

j_call: TRBJ1-2
d_call: TRBD1
v_call: TRBV27
clone_size: -
cdr3_nt: TGTGCCAGCAGTTTTGGTCCTACTATCACAGGGGTGGGCTACACCTTC
cdr3_aa: CASSFGPTITGVGYTF

j_call: TRBJ1-1
d_call: -
v_call: TRBV7-9
clone_size: -
cdr3_nt: TGTGCCAGCAGCTTAGCGCAGGGGAACACTGAAGCTTTCTTT
cdr3_aa: CASSLAQGNTEAFF

j_call: TRBJ1-4
d_call: TRBD1
v_call: TRBV5-1
clone_size: once
cdr3_nt: TGCGCCAGCAGCAGGCGACAGGGAACCAATGAAAAACTGTTTTTT
cdr3_aa: CASSRRQGTNEKLFF

j_call: TRBJ2-5
d_call: TRBD1
v_call: TRBV24-1
clone_size: once
cdr3_nt: TGTGCCACCAGTGATTCGGGACAGGGGGGAGGAGAGACCCAGTACTTC
cdr3_aa: CATSDSGQGGGETQYF

j_call: TRBJ1-5
d_call: -
v_call: TRBV19
clone_size: few
cdr3_nt: TGTGCCAGTAGCCCAATCGGAACAGGCAATCAGCCCCAGCATTTT
cdr3_aa: CASSPIGTGNQPQHF

j_call: TRBJ2-1
d_call: -
v_call: TRBV3-1/TRBV3-2
clone_size: -
cdr3_nt: TGTGCCAGCAGCCAAGGACTGCTCCTCATACCGTTCTTC
cdr3_aa: CASSQGLLLIPFF

j_call: TRBJ2-6
d_call: -
v_call: TRBV28
clone_size: -
cdr3_nt: TGTGCCAGCAGTTTTGAGCTTTTCTCTGGGGCCAACGTCCTGACTTTC
cdr3_aa: CASSFELFSGANVLTF

j_call: TRBJ2-3
d_call: -
v_call: TRBV5-1
clone_size: -
cdr3_nt: TGCGCCAGCAATATGGGACTCGACACAGATACGCAGTATTTT
cdr3_aa: CASNMGLDTDTQYF

j_call: TRBJ2-3
d_call: TRBD1
v_call: TRBV5-1
clone_size: -
cdr3_nt: TGCGCCAGCAGCTCCGGGGGACAGGGGGCGGATACGCAGTATTTT
cdr3_aa: CASSSGGQGADTQYF

j_call: TRBJ2-1
d_call: TRBD2
v_call: TRBV4-1
clone_size: once
cdr3_nt: TGCGCCAGCAGCCAAGCACAGCGGGAGGGCGAGCAGTTCTTC
cdr3_aa: CASSQAQREGEQFF

j_call: TRBJ2-7
d_call: TRBD1
v_call: TRBV10-2
clone_size: -
cdr3_nt: TGCGCCAGCAGTACACAGGGGGCTTACGAGCAGTACTTC
cdr3_aa: CASSTQGAYEQYF

j_call: TRBJ2-2
d_call: -
v_call: TRBV5-1
clone_size: few
cdr3_nt: TGCGCCAGCAGCTTGCGGGAGAGGATCGGGGAGCTGTTTTTT
cdr3_aa: CASSLRERIGELFF

j_call: TRBJ1-5
d_call: -
v_call: TRBV5-5
clone_size: -
cdr3_nt: TGTGCCAGCAGCTTGGAGGGGCGGCCCTTGGGGCCCCAGCATTTT
cdr3_aa: CASSLEGRPLGPQHF

j_call: TRBJ2-5
d_call: -
v_call: TRBV5-1
clone_size: -
cdr3_nt: TGCGCCAGCAGCCCGCCGGTCCCAGAGACCCAGTACTTC
cdr3_aa: CASSPPVPETQYF

j_call: TRBJ1-1
d_call: -
v_call: TRBV6-5
clone_size: -
cdr3_nt: TGTGCCAGCAGTTACTCCTACCCAGGTGGGAACACTGAAGCTTTCTTT
cdr3_aa: CASSYSYPGGNTEAFF

j_call: TRBJ1-4
d_call: TRBD1
v_call: TRBV5-1
clone_size: -
cdr3_nt: TGCGCCAGCAGTTCCCCCGACGGGACAGCAAATGAAAAACTGTTTTTT
cdr3_aa: CASSSPDGTANEKLFF